Described below is a single T cell receptor beta chain sequence and its context. The CDR3 is made up of 14 amino acids. CDR1 and CDR2 from the germline V gene are MNHEY and SVGEGT. TCRdb reprocessed the 5' RACE reads and reports one entry per CDR3 protein, with no DNA. Its clone listing holds 88,000 or so distinct CDR3 sequences. These data come from a study of monozygotic twins with inflammatory bowel disease. This sequence originates from a human donor with ulcerative colitis or Crohn's disease, or a healthy co-twin of an affected twin (not recorded which). The sample taken for sequencing was blood. The chain joins TRBV6-2 or TRBV6-3 to TRBJ1-5; there is no DNA to check the TCRdb D call of TRBD1. The CDR3 sequence: CASSYSTRGQPQHF.